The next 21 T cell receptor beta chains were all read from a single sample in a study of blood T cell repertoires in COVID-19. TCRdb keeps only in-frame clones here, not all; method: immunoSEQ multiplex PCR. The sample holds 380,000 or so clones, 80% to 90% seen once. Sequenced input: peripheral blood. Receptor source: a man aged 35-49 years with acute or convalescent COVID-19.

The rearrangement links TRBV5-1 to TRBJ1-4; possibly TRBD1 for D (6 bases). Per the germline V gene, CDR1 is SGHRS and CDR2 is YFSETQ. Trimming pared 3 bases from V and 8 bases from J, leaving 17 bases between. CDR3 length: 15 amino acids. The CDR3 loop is CASSSGTRDGEKLFF. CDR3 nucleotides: TGCGCCAGCAGCTCCGGGACAAGGGATGGGGAAAAACTGTTTTTT.

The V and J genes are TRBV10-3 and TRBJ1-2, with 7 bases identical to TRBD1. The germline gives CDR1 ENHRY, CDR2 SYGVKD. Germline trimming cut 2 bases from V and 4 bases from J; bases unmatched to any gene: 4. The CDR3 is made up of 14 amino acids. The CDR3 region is CAISEEGAVYGYTF. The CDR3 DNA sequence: TGTGCCATCAGTGAGGAGGGGGCTGTCTATGGCTACACCTTC.

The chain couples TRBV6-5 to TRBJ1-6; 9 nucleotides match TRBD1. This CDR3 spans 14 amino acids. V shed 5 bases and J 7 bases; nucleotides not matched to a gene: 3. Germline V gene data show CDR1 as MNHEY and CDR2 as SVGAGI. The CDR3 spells CASSQGQGNSPLHF. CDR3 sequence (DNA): TGTGCCAGCAGTCAGGGACAGGGCAATTCACCCCTCCACTTT.

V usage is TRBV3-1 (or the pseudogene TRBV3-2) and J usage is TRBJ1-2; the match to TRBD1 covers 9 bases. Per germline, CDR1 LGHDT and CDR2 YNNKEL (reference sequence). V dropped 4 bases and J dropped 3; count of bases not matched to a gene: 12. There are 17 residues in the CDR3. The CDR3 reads CASSPVPGQGPDYGYTF. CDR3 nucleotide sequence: TGTGCCAGCAGCCCTGTCCCGGGACAGGGACCGGACTATGGCTACACCTTC.

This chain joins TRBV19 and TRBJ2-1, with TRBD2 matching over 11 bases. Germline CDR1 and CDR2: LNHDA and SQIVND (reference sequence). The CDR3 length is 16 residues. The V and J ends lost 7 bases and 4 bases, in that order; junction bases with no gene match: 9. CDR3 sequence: CASTTTSGGSYNEQFF. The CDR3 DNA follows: TGTGCCAGTACCACCACTAGCGGGGGTTCTTACAATGAGCAGTTCTTC.

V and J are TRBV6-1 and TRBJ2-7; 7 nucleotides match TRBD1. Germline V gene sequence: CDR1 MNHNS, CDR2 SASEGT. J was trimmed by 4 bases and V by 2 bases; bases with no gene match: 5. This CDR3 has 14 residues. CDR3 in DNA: TGTGCCAGCAGTGAATTACAGGGGTCGTACGAGCAGTACTTC. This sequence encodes CASSELQGSYEQYF.

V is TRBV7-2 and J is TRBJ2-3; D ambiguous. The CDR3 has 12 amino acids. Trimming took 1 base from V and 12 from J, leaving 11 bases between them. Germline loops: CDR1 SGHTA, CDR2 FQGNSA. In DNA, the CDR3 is TGTGCCAGCAGCTTAGTCTTCCTACCTCAGTATTTT. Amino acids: CASSLVFLPQYF.

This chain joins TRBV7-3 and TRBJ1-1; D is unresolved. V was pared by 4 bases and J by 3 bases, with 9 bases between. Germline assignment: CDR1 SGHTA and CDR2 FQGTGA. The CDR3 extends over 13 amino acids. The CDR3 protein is CASSWAKDTEAFF. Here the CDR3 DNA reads TGTGCCAGCAGCTGGGCCAAGGACACTGAAGCTTTCTTT.

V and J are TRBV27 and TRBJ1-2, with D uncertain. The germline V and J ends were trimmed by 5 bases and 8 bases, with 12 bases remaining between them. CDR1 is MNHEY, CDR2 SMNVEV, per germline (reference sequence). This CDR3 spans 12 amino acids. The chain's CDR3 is CASSPAGRGYTF. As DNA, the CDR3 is TGTGCCAGCAGTCCCGCGGGGAGAGGCTACACCTTC.

CDR3 coding DNA: TGTGCCAGCAGCCCACGGGGACTAGCGGGAGGCACAGATACGCAGTATTTT. Translation: CASSPRGLAGGTDTQYF. This sequence joins TRBV11-3 and TRBJ2-3; TRBD2 matches 14 bases. The germline CDR1 and CDR2 sequences are SGHNT and YENEEA. This CDR3 comprises 17 residues. Trimming at V came to 5 bases and at J to 1 base, leaving 5 bases not matched to a gene.

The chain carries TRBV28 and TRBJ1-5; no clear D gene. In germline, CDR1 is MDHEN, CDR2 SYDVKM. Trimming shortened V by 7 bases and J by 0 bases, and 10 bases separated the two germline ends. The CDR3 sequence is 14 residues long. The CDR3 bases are TGTGCCAGCAACCCAGTTAATAGCAATCAGCCCCAGCATTTT. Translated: CASNPVNSNQPQHF.

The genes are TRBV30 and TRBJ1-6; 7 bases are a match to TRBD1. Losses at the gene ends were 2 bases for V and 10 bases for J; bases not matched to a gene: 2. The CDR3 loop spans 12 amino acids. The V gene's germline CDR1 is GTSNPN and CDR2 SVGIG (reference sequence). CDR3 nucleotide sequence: TGTGCCTGGAGTCCCAGGGGGTCACCCCTCCACTTT. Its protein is CAWSPRGSPLHF.

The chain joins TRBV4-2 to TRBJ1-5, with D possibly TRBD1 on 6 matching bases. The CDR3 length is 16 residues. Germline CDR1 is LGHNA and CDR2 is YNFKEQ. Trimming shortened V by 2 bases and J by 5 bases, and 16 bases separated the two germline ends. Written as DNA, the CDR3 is TGTGCCAGCAGCCAACGGTTGCAGGGGATGGATCAGCCCCAGCATTTT. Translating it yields CASSQRLQGMDQPQHF.

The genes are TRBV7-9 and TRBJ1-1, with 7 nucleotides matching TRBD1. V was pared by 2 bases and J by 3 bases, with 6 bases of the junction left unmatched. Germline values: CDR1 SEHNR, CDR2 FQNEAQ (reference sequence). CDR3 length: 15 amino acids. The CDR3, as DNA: TGTGCCAGCAGCTTACTGACAGGGTGGGACACTGAAGCTTTCTTT. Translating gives CASSLLTGWDTEAFF.

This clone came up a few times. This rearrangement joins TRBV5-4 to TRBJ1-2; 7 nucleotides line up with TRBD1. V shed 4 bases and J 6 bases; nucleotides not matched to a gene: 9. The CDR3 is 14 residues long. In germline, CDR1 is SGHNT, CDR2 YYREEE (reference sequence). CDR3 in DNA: TGTGCCAGCAGCCGTCCTTCCAGGGGGGATGGCTACACCTTC. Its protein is CASSRPSRGDGYTF. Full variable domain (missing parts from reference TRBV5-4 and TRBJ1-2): ETGVTQSPTHLIKTRGQQVTLRCSSQSGHNTVSWYQQALGQGPQFIFQYYREEENGRGNFPPRFSGLQFPNYSSELNVNALELDDSALYLCASSRPSRGDGYTFGSGTRLTVV.

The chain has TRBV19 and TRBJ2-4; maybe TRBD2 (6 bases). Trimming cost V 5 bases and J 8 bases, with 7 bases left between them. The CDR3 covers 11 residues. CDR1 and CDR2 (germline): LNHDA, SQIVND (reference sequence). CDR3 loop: CASSSGDIQYF. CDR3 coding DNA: TGTGCCAGTAGTTCGGGAGACATTCAGTACTTC. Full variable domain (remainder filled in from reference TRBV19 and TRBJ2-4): DGGITQSPKYLFRKEGQNVTLSCEQNLNHDAMYWYRQDPGQGLRLIYYSQIVNDFQKGDIAEGYSVSREKKESFPLTVTSAQKNPTAFYLCASSSGDIQYFGAGTRLSVL.

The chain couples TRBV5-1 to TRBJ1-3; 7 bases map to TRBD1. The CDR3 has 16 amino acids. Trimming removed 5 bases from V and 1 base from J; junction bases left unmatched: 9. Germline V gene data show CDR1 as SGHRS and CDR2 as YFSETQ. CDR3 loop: CASSFTGDLSGNTIYF. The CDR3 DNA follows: TGCGCCAGCAGTTTTACAGGGGATTTATCTGGAAACACCATATATTTT.

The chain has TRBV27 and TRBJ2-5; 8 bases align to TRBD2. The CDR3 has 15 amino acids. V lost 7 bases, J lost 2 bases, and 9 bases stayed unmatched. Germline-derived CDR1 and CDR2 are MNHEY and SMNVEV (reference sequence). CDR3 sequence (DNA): TGTGCCAGCATGCCCAGCGGGAGTTGGCAAGAGACCCAGTACTTC. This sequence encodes CASMPSGSWQETQYF.

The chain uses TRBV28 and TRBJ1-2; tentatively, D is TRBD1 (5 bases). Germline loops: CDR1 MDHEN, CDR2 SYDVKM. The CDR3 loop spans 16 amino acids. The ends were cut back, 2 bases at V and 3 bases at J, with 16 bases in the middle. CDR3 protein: CASSLMEGSGDYGYTF. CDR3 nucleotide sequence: TGTGCCAGCAGTTTAATGGAGGGGTCAGGAGACTATGGCTACACCTTC.

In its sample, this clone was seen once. CDR3 in DNA: TGTGCCAGCAGTAGACAGGGGGCAATAAACTATGGCTACACCTTC. Its protein product is CASSRQGAINYGYTF. The chain combines TRBV6-5 with TRBJ1-2; TRBD1 aligns across 10 bases. The germline CDR1 and CDR2 sequences are MNHEY and SVGAGI. V was pared by 5 bases and J by 2 bases, with 5 bases of the junction left unmatched. The CDR3 sequence is 15 residues long.

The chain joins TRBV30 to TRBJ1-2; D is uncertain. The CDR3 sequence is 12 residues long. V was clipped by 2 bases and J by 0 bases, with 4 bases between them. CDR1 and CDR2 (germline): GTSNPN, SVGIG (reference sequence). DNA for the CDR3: TGTGCCTGGAGTTCAACTAACTATGGCTACACCTTC. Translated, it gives CAWSSTNYGYTF.